This T cell receptor beta chain is from a study of T cell responses to AZD1222 COVID-19 vaccine. Study overall: Second-dose groups at about 4 or about 12 weeks were pooled.

The germline gives CDR1 MNHEY, CDR2 SMNVEV (reference sequence). V was shortened by 5 bases and J by 11 bases, with 19 bases between the two germline ends. The CDR3 is 14 amino acids. The protocol was immunoSEQ multiplex PCR, while the TCRdb copy is restricted to in-frame clones and leaves out a portion. The repertoire holds about 160,000 clones, with approximately 94% as singletons. The rearrangement joins TRBV27 to TRBJ2-4; D perhaps matches TRBD2 (7 bases). This clonotype originated in an adult in good health. Sequenced here: peripheral blood, sampled on day 0 of AZD1222 vaccination. Here the CDR3 reads CASSHAWGGGVQYF. CDR3 DNA: TGTGCCAGCAGTCATGCCTGGGGCGGGGGCGTTCAGTACTTC.